In its sample, the clone carrying this T cell receptor (beta chain) was seen many times. Its antigen is undetermined. TCRdb analysed the reads with MiXCR anew, one entry per CDR3 protein. The table records some 390,000 distinct CDR3 sequences, about a sixth of them present only once. The sample is drawn from a study of T cell repertoires in cytomegalovirus infection. Study-level information: Matching HLA type and CMV infection were both indicated by public TCR beta signatures. Overall study findings and caveats: The cumulative frequency of public TCR beta families distinguished individuals who carried CMV together with the relevant HLA. HLA-C-restricted CMV clonotypes gave the most frequent clonotype in two of eight donors.

The germline CDR1 and CDR2 sequences are SGHTA and FQGNSA. The CDR3 spans 13 residues. V dropped 6 bases and J dropped 6 bases, with 14 bases sitting between them. The clonotype was recovered from a human donor in good health (CMV status not recorded). Some clones in this sample may be carry-over from other donors' samples. The chain uses TRBV7-2 and TRBJ1-1; D perhaps matches TRBD1 (5 bases). The sequenced material came from PBMCs. CDR3 amino acids: CASSPGGSAEAFF. The CDR3 DNA sequence: TGTGCCAGCAGTCCCGGGGGTAGCGCTGAAGCTTTCTTT.